This passage covers 27 T cell receptor beta chains from one sample sequenced in a study of blood T cell repertoires in COVID-19. Profiled with immunoSEQ multiplex PCR; TCRdb holds only in-frame clones, not every one. The repertoire holds nearly 100,000 clones, with roughly 80% as singletons. Material: peripheral blood. The receptors originated from a woman aged 60 to 75 with acute or convalescent COVID-19.

The chain uses TRBV2 and TRBJ1-2; TRBD1 aligns across 8 bases. CDR1 and CDR2 (germline): SNHLY, FYNNEI. There are 13 residues in the CDR3. The V gene end was trimmed by 5 bases and the J gene end by 3 bases; junction bases not matched to a gene: 2. This CDR3 is CASSPQGDYGYTF. CDR3 coding DNA: TGTGCCAGCAGTCCACAGGGGGACTATGGCTACACCTTC. Complete variable domain (other parts from reference TRBV2 and TRBJ1-2): EPEVTQTPSHQVTQMGQEVILRCVPISNHLYFYWYRQILGQKVEFLVSFYNNEISEKSEIFDDQFSVERPDGSNFTLKIRSTKLEDSAMYFCASSPQGDYGYTFGSGTRLTVV.

This clone has more than one count but fewer than ten. Other nucleotide sequences in the sample specify the same CDR3. J is TRBJ1-2 and V is TRBV20-1; D is unclear. Germline CDR1 and CDR2: DFQATT and SNEGSKA (reference sequence). Trimming took 3 bases from V and 4 from J, leaving 6 bases between them. The CDR3 consists of 11 residues. CDR3 nucleotide sequence: TGCAGTGCTAGTCCAGGCTATGGCTACACCTTC. This codes for CSASPGYGYTF.

This clone came up a few times. The gene calls are TRBV7-2 and TRBJ2-2, with 11 bases identical to TRBD2. The germline CDR1 and CDR2 sequences are SGHTA and FQGNSA. The CDR3 covers 18 residues. V lost 4 bases, J lost 2 bases, and 9 bases stayed unmatched. The CDR3 here is CASSSGLAALKNTGELFF. The CDR3 bases are TGTGCCAGCAGCTCGGGACTAGCGGCGTTAAAAAACACCGGGGAGCTGTTTTTT.

The chain's CDR3 is CASSHRAGGTDTQYF. The CDR3 nucleotides are TGTGCCAGCAGCCATAGAGCGGGGGGGACAGATACGCAGTATTTT. This sequence joins TRBV3-1 (or the pseudogene TRBV3-2) and TRBJ2-3; 10 bases agree with TRBD2. Trimming took 3 bases from V and 3 from J; bases not matched to a gene: 3. The CDR3 has 15 amino acids. Germline values: CDR1 LGHDT, CDR2 YNNKEL (reference sequence).

The rearrangement uses TRBV2 and TRBJ1-1, with D maybe TRBD1 (6 bases). The germline CDR1 and CDR2 sequences are SNHLY and FYNNEI. The CDR3 has 15 amino acids. Trimming cost V 5 bases and J 1 base, with 14 bases left between them. The CDR3 region has the DNA TGTGCCAGCAGTCAATATCTGACAGGGAACACTGAAGCTTTCTTT. Amino acid sequence: CASSQYLTGNTEAFF.

The chain is built from TRBV5-1 and TRBJ2-5; D gene ambiguous. CDR1 SGHRS and CDR2 YFSETQ come from the germline V gene. This CDR3 comprises 13 residues. Trimming took off 5 bases at V and 5 bases at J, with 13 bases between the two ends. Here the CDR3 reads CASRASGWETQYF. Here the CDR3 DNA reads TGCGCCAGCAGAGCGTCCGGTTGGGAGACCCAGTACTTC.

The rearrangement uses TRBV28 and TRBJ2-1; TRBD1 might be the D (5 bases). Germline V gives CDR1 MDHEN, CDR2 SYDVKM. The length of the CDR3 is 19 residues. V lost 3 bases and J lost 0, with 21 bases in between. The CDR3 region has the DNA TGTGCCAGCAGTTTCGAACGCGGACACGGCACGAGCTCCTACAATGAGCAGTTCTTC. It encodes CASSFERGHGTSSYNEQFF.

The genes are TRBV6-6 and TRBJ1-5; TRBD1 is a possible D gene (5 bases). V was cut by 5 bases and J by 2 bases, with 7 bases left in between. Germline CDR1 and CDR2: MNHNY and SVGAGI (reference sequence). CDR3 size: 13 residues. In DNA, the CDR3 is TGTGCCAGCAGTCAACAGGGCAATCAGCCCCAGCATTTT. Translated, it gives CASSQQGNQPQHF.

CDR3 residues: CASSSSSSYEQYF. The CDR3, as DNA: TGTGCCAGCAGCTCCTCCTCCTCCTACGAGCAGTACTTC. V gene TRBV7-2 combines with J gene TRBJ2-7; no firm D call. Trimming removed 4 bases from V and 0 bases from J, with 7 bases in between. The CDR3 runs to 13 residues. The germline CDR1 and CDR2 sequences are SGHTA and FQGNSA.

CDR3 DNA sequence: TGTGCCAGCAGTTATTCCGACAGGAAGTATGGCTACACCTTC. This encodes CASSYSDRKYGYTF. The chain carries TRBV6-5 and TRBJ1-2, with a weak D call TRBD1 (6 bases). Looked up from germline, CDR1 is MNHEY and CDR2 is SVGAGI. The CDR3 is made up of 14 amino acids. The V and J ends lost 3 bases and 5 bases respectively, with 13 bases between them.

The CDR3 DNA reads TGTGCCAGCAGCTTATTGGAGGACACTGAAGCTTTCTTT. Protein product: CASSLLEDTEAFF. The chain couples TRBV7-9 to TRBJ1-1; D uncertain. With 2 bases removed from V and 3 bases from J, the gap between germline ends came to 7 bases. Germline V CDR1 and CDR2: SEHNR, FQNEAQ (reference sequence). This CDR3 is built from 13 residues.

This chain links TRBV6-5 with TRBJ1-1; D unclear. Germline CDR1 is MNHEY and CDR2 is SVGAGI. The CDR3 covers 15 residues. Trimming took 6 bases from V and 0 from J, leaving 14 bases between them. The CDR3 here is CASRGTDTLNTEAFF. The CDR3 DNA sequence: TGTGCCAGCAGGGGCACCGACACCCTGAACACTGAAGCTTTCTTT.

The V call is TRBV2, the J call TRBJ1-1; no firm D call. CDR1 and CDR2 from the germline V gene are SNHLY and FYNNEI. The CDR3 runs 15 residues. V was cut by 4 bases and J by 10 bases, with 22 bases left in between. DNA for the CDR3: TGTGCCAGCAGTGTCACCAAAGGCAGACCCGAGGGAGCTTTCTTT. Translation: CASSVTKGRPEGAFF.

The chain is built from TRBV18 and TRBJ1-2; D perhaps matches TRBD1 (5 bases). Trimming removed 1 base at V and 0 bases at J, with 9 bases between. The germline V gene encodes CDR1 KGHSH and CDR2 LQKENI. The CDR3 sequence is 15 residues long. DNA for the CDR3: TGTGCCAGCTCACCACAAGGACACTCTAACTATGGCTACACCTTC. Its protein is CASSPQGHSNYGYTF. The whole variable domain, filled in from reference TRBV18 and TRBJ1-2, reads NAGVMQNPRHLVRRRGQEARLRCSPMKGHSHVYWYRQLPEEGLKFMVYLQKENIIDESGMPKERFSAEFPKEGPSILRIQQVVRGDSAAYFCASSPQGHSNYGYTFGSGTRLTVV.

The sample holds a few counts of this clone. This rearrangement joins TRBV7-9 to TRBJ1-3; D unclear. In germline, CDR1 is SEHNR, CDR2 FQNEAQ (reference sequence). CDR3 length equals 12 residues. V was trimmed by 2 bases and J by 3 bases, leaving 2 bases between them. The CDR3 DNA sequence: TGTGCCAGCAGCTTACATGGAAACACCATATATTTT. It specifies CASSLHGNTIYF. Full variable domain (missing parts from reference TRBV7-9 and TRBJ1-3): DTGVSQNPRHKITKRGQNVTFRCDPISEHNRLYWYRQTLGQGPEFLTYFQNEAQLEKSRLLSDRFSAERPKGSFSTLEIQRTEQGDSAMYLCASSLHGNTIYFGEGSWLTVV.

The V gene is TRBV3-1 (or the pseudogene TRBV3-2), the J gene TRBJ1-2; 7 bases are shared with TRBD1. The germline CDR1 and CDR2 sequences are LGHDT and YNNKEL (reference sequence). This CDR3 is built from 14 residues. Losses at the gene ends were 4 bases for V and 4 bases for J; bases not matched to a gene: 6. CDR3 protein: CASSLGTALYGYTF. The CDR3 coding sequence is TGTGCCAGCAGCCTAGGGACAGCCCTCTATGGCTACACCTTC.

The chain combines TRBV7-3 with TRBJ2-2, with TRBD2 matching over 9 bases. The CDR3 is made up of 18 amino acids. The trim removed 5 bases at V and 4 bases at J, leaving 14 bases unmatched. Germline V gene sequence: CDR1 SGHTA, CDR2 FQGTGA. In DNA, the CDR3 is TGTGCCAGCAGCCCCACTGGGGCGGGGGGGCCTGGCACCGGGGAGCTGTTTTTT. As protein: CASSPTGAGGPGTGELFF.

The chain has TRBV6-1 and TRBJ2-7; 8 bases line up with TRBD1. Germline V gives CDR1 MNHNS, CDR2 SASEGT. After removal of 1 base from V and 5 bases from J, the junction contained 7 bases not matched to a gene. This CDR3 comprises 15 residues. The CDR3 here is CASSEGPGGFHEQYF. CDR3 sequence (DNA): TGTGCCAGCAGTGAAGGTCCAGGGGGCTTCCACGAGCAGTACTTC.

The chain joins TRBV19 to TRBJ1-1; 8 bases fit TRBD1. V shed 6 bases, J shed 8 bases, and the junction held 5 bases outside the gene matches. This CDR3 comprises 12 residues. CDR1 and CDR2 (germline): LNHDA, SQIVND (reference sequence). For the CDR3, the DNA is TGTGCCAGTAGAATGGACAGGGCGGAAGCTTTCTTT. It translates to CASRMDRAEAFF.

CDR3 protein: CASSSVRGLADTQYF. In DNA form, the CDR3 reads TGCGCCAGCAGCTCCGTCAGGGGGTTAGCAGATACGCAGTATTTT. The chain carries TRBV5-1 and TRBJ2-3; 7 bases align to TRBD1. V lost 3 bases to trimming and J lost 4 bases; unmatched junction nucleotides: 8. There are 15 residues in the CDR3. Germline CDR1 and CDR2: SGHRS and YFSETQ.

V and J are TRBV6-5 and TRBJ1-1; 12 nucleotides line up with TRBD1. The CDR3 contains 15 residues. Germline V CDR1 and CDR2: MNHEY, SVGAGI. V shed 4 bases and J 4 bases; nucleotides not matched to a gene: 4. CDR3 DNA: TGTGCCAGCAGTTCCGGGACAGGGGGCACCACTGAAGCTTTCTTT. It is translated as CASSSGTGGTTEAFF.

This rearrangement joins TRBV5-4 to TRBJ2-5, with D possibly TRBD2 on 7 matching bases. The CDR3 length is 15 residues. Germline CDR1 and CDR2: SGHNT and YYREEE (reference sequence). The germline V and J ends were trimmed by 1 base and 1 base, with 11 bases remaining between them. The CDR3 is CASSLRGGTQETQYF. For the CDR3, the DNA is TGTGCCAGCAGCTTGAGGGGGGGAACCCAAGAGACCCAGTACTTC.

This clone came up a few times. This rearrangement joins TRBV7-3 to TRBJ1-3, with TRBD1 identical over 8 bases. Germline V gene lookup returns CDR1 SGHTA and CDR2 FQGTGA. V shed 5 bases, J shed 3 bases, and the junction held 21 bases outside the gene matches. CDR3 length equals 20 residues. The CDR3 bases are TGTGCCAGCAGCCGCCCCCTCAAATTCGACCCAGGGGGCTGTGGAAACACCATATATTTT. It translates to CASSRPLKFDPGGCGNTIYF.

The rearrangement joins TRBV14 to TRBJ1-2; D perhaps matches TRBD1 (5 bases). The CDR3 spans 13 residues. Germline V gene sequence: CDR1 SGHDN, CDR2 FVKESK. Trimming took off 2 bases at V and 3 bases at J, with 7 bases between the two ends. CDR3 region: CASSQQGYYGYTF. Here the CDR3 DNA reads TGTGCCAGCAGCCAACAGGGCTACTATGGCTACACCTTC.

This chain's CDR3 is CASSLIRGQGNEQFF. The CDR3 DNA reads as TGTGCCAGCAGCTTAATTAGGGGTCAAGGGAATGAGCAGTTCTTC. The V and J genes are TRBV7-8 and TRBJ2-1, with a weak D call TRBD1 (5 bases). The CDR3 sequence is 15 residues long. Germline values: CDR1 SGHVS, CDR2 FQNEAQ. V lost 2 bases, J lost 7 bases, and 15 bases lay in between.

This chain links TRBV11-3 with TRBJ2-5, with D unclear. Trimming stripped 4 bases from V and 3 bases from J, with 15 bases between. Germline CDR1 and CDR2: SGHNT and YENEEA. The CDR3 has 15 residues. The CDR3 here is CASSYPWQAEETQYF. The CDR3 nucleotides are TGTGCCAGCAGCTATCCCTGGCAGGCTGAAGAGACCCAGTACTTC.

This clone was observed a handful of times. The chain is built from TRBV15 and TRBJ1-4; D uncertain. Trimming took off 5 bases at V and 4 bases at J, with 8 bases between the two ends. CDR1 and CDR2 from the germline V gene are LNHNV and YYDKDF (reference sequence). This CDR3 is 13 amino acids long. This CDR3 is CATSRRYNEKLFF. CDR3 nucleotides: TGTGCCACCAGCCGTCGGTATAATGAAAAACTGTTTTTT.